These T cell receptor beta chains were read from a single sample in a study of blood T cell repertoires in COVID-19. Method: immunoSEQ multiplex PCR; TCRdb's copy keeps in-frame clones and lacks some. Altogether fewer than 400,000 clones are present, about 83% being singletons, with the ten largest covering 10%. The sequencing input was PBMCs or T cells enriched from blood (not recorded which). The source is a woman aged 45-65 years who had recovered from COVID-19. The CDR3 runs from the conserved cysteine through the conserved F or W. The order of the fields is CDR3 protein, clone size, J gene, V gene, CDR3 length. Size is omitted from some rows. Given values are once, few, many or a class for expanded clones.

CASSMAFDRAGSNQPQHF | - | TRBJ1-5 | TRBV19 | 18
CASSPGQKSNQPQHF | - | TRBJ1-5 | TRBV7-2 | 15
CASRRRDSRQPQHF | - | TRBJ1-5 | TRBV6-5 | 14
CASKGLNTEAFF | few | TRBJ1-1 | TRBV9 | 12
CASHDHRGPGANVLTF | - | TRBJ2-6 | TRBV19 | 16
CASSFFGGAPGELFF | - | TRBJ2-2 | TRBV11-3 | 15
CASSLPTTSGSTDTQYF | - | TRBJ2-3 | TRBV5-1 | 17
CASSLATGNYYEQYF | - | TRBJ2-7 | TRBV4-1 | 15
CASSLYAGTGSDTQYF | few | TRBJ2-3 | TRBV7-6 | 16
CASKMGPMTQETQYF | - | TRBJ2-5 | TRBV10-3 | 15
CASEQGYNQPQHF | - | TRBJ1-5 | TRBV28 | 13
CASSYRGSGYTF | - | TRBJ1-2 | TRBV7-9 | 12
CASSVSLQGANQPQHF | - | TRBJ1-5 | TRBV9 | 16
CASSYGGRPEAFF | few | TRBJ1-1 | TRBV6-5 | 13
CASSKTGGYEQYF | - | TRBJ2-7 | TRBV19 | 13